A single sample is the source of the 23 T cell receptor beta chains below, sequenced in a study of blood T cell repertoires in COVID-19. Sequenced by immunoSEQ multiplex PCR; TCRdb stores in-frame clones only, minus some. The sample records roughly 200,000 clones, roughly three quarters being singletons. The sample consisted of peripheral blood. These receptors were taken from an elderly woman with COVID-19, enrolled during active disease.

This chain links TRBV18 with TRBJ1-6, with D perhaps matching TRBD1 (6 bases). Germline V gene data show CDR1 as KGHSH and CDR2 as LQKENI. The ends were cut back, 3 bases at V and 6 bases at J, with 12 bases in the middle. The CDR3 length is 15 residues. DNA of the CDR3: TGTGCCAGCTCACCTAGCTCAGGGGTTAATTCACCCCTCCACTTT. Its protein is CASSPSSGVNSPLHF.

The table lists this clone with a count of one. The rearrangement uses TRBV19 and TRBJ1-4, with TRBD1 matching 7 bases. Germline CDR1 LNHDA, CDR2 SQIVND (reference sequence). J was trimmed by 7 bases and V by 1 base; bases with no gene match: 6. The length of the CDR3 is 15 residues. CDR3 in DNA: TGTGCCAGTAGTATAGTCCGGGACAGCCTTGAAAAACTGTTTTTT. Its protein is CASSIVRDSLEKLFF.

This clone was seen a handful of times. This chain connects TRBV7-2 to TRBJ1-1; D uncertain. The CDR3 extends over 14 amino acids. V gave up 5 bases and J gave up 1 base, with 11 bases separating them. Germline CDR1 reads SGHTA; CDR2 reads FQGNSA. In nucleotides, the CDR3 is TGTGCCAGCAGCACAATCGGAGGGAACACTGAAGCTTTCTTT. Protein sequence: CASSTIGGNTEAFF. The entire variable domain, with the rest obtained from reference TRBV7-2 and TRBJ1-1, is as follows: GAGVSQSPSNKVTEKGKDVELRCDPISGHTALYWYRQSLGQGLEFLIYFQGNSAPDKSGLPSDRFSAERTGGSVSTLTIQRTQQEDSAVYLCASSTIGGNTEAFFGQGTRLTVV.

This chain joins TRBV12-3 or TRBV12-4 and TRBJ2-2, with D maybe TRBD2 (6 bases). The CDR3 consists of 12 residues. Trimming left V 6 bases short and J 7 bases short, with 9 bases between. CDR3 sequence reads: CASSQTSGELFF. CDR3 DNA sequence: TGTGCCAGCAGCCAGACTAGCGGGGAGCTGTTTTTT.

CDR3 sequence: CASSWDRGDTEKLFF. The CDR3 coding sequence is TGTGCCAGCAGTTGGGACAGGGGGGATACGGAAAAACTGTTTTTT. The chain links TRBV27 to TRBJ1-4, with 11 bases lining up with TRBD1. Germline V gives CDR1 MNHEY, CDR2 SMNVEV (reference sequence). The CDR3 totals 15 residues. V dropped 4 bases and J dropped 8; count of bases not matched to a gene: 6.

V is TRBV28 and J is TRBJ2-7, with a possible D match to TRBD1 (6 bases). V dropped 6 bases and J dropped 1 base, with 16 bases sitting between them. Germline values: CDR1 MDHEN, CDR2 SYDVKM. CDR3 size: 15 residues. The CDR3 DNA is TGTGCCAGCAGCCCTATGGAACAGGGATCCTACGAGCAGTACTTC. Protein product: CASSPMEQGSYEQYF.

The chain couples TRBV6-1 to TRBJ2-7; D gene ambiguous. The V end lost 2 bases, the J end lost 6 bases, and 23 bases lay between the germline ends. There are 17 residues in the CDR3. Germline V CDR1 and CDR2: MNHNS, SASEGT. The CDR3 DNA sequence: TGTGCCAGCAGTGAACTTCCGGGTCGGCAGATCACGGGCGAGCAGTACTTC. It specifies CASSELPGRQITGEQYF.

V usage is TRBV15 and J usage is TRBJ1-2, with unresolved D. The CDR3 totals 14 residues. Germline V CDR1 and CDR2: LNHNV, YYDKDF (reference sequence). V lost 5 bases and J lost 7, with 17 bases in between. The CDR3 sequence is CATSPRPFEGGYTF. CDR3 bases: TGTGCCACCAGCCCTAGACCTTTCGAGGGTGGCTACACCTTC.

This rearrangement joins TRBV7-6 to TRBJ2-1, with 11 bases identical to TRBD1. CDR3 length: 16 amino acids. The V segment lost 2 bases and the J segment 6 bases; nucleotides outside the gene matches: 6. CDR1 and CDR2 from the germline V gene are SGHVS and FNYEAQ. CDR3 sequence (DNA): TGTGCCAGCAGCTTATTAACCGGGACAGGGGGCAATGAGCAGTTCTTC. This gives the protein CASSLLTGTGGNEQFF.

V gene TRBV29-1 combines with J gene TRBJ2-1; D is possibly TRBD1 (6 bases). Trimming pared 7 bases from V and 11 bases from J, leaving 15 bases between. In germline, CDR1 is SQVTM, CDR2 ANQGSEA. The CDR3 consists of 11 residues. This CDR3 reads CSATSTGKQFF. In DNA form, the CDR3 reads TGCAGCGCCACCTCTACAGGGAAGCAGTTCTTC.

This sequence joins TRBV5-4 and TRBJ2-3, with 8 bases matching TRBD1. CDR3 length: 15 amino acids. Germline values: CDR1 SGHNT, CDR2 YYREEE (reference sequence). Trimming at V came to 2 bases and at J to 4 bases, leaving 6 bases not matched to a gene. The CDR3 coding sequence is TGTGCCAGCAGCTTCCGGGACAGGTGGGCAGATACGCAGTATTTT. Its translation: CASSFRDRWADTQYF. The variable domain in full, completed from reference TRBV5-4 and TRBJ2-3, reads ETGVTQSPTHLIKTRGQQVTLRCSSQSGHNTVSWYQQALGQGPQFIFQYYREEENGRGNFPPRFSGLQFPNYSSELNVNALELDDSALYLCASSFRDRWADTQYFGPGTRLTVL.

The chain recombines TRBV24-1 with TRBJ2-3; possible D gene TRBD2, 6 bases. This CDR3 has 15 residues. The V gene lost 3 bases and the J gene lost 5 bases, with 14 bases spanning the gap. The germline V gene encodes CDR1 KGHDR and CDR2 SFDVKD. CDR3 in amino acids: CATSDPRGLGDTQYF. The CDR3 nucleotides read TGTGCCACCAGTGATCCGCGGGGATTAGGAGATACGCAGTATTTT.

V usage is TRBV3-1 (or the pseudogene TRBV3-2) and J usage is TRBJ1-1, with D uncertain. The germline V gene has CDR1 LGHDT and CDR2 YNNKEL (reference sequence). Trimming cost V 0 bases and J 1 base, with 6 bases left between them. The length of the CDR3 is 14 residues. The DNA of the CDR3 is TGTGCCAGCAGCCAAGACCCGGGGAACACTGAAGCTTTCTTT. Translating it yields CASSQDPGNTEAFF.

The genes are TRBV7-2 and TRBJ2-3; 7 bases align to TRBD1. The CDR3 is made up of 16 amino acids. Per germline, CDR1 SGHTA and CDR2 FQGNSA. V trimming: 1 base; J trimming: 6 bases; junction bases outside the gene matches: 10. CDR3 sequence: CASSLVSQGVGDTQYF. The DNA of the CDR3 is TGTGCCAGCAGCTTAGTATCCCAGGGGGTGGGTGATACGCAGTATTTT.

This chain joins TRBV5-1 and TRBJ2-1, with TRBD2 identical over 10 bases. The germline V gene encodes CDR1 SGHRS and CDR2 YFSETQ. The V segment lost 0 bases and the J segment 4 bases; nucleotides outside the gene matches: 4. The CDR3 runs 16 residues. CDR3 sequence reads: CASSLGPAGGYNEQFF. CDR3 sequence (DNA): TGCGCCAGCAGCTTGGGGCCAGCGGGAGGGTACAATGAGCAGTTCTTC.

The count of this clone is one. The rearrangement joins TRBV5-6 to TRBJ1-1, with TRBD1 as a possible D gene (6 bases). CDR3 size: 13 residues. Germline CDR1 reads SGHDT; CDR2 reads YYEEEE. The V end lost 5 bases, the J end lost 7 bases, and 15 bases lay between the germline ends. CDR3 region: CASRIQGLREAFF. The CDR3 nucleotides read TGTGCCAGCAGAATACAGGGCCTCCGTGAAGCTTTCTTT.

This chain links TRBV19 with TRBJ1-6; 8 bases fit TRBD1. J was trimmed by 12 bases and V by 3 bases; bases with no gene match: 7. The CDR3 sequence is 14 residues long. From germline, CDR1 is LNHDA and CDR2 SQIVND (reference sequence). In DNA form, the CDR3 reads TGTGCCAGTAGTATCGTGACAGGGGCGCAACCCCTCCACTTT. Its protein is CASSIVTGAQPLHF.

V usage is TRBV5-4 and J usage is TRBJ2-3; TRBD2 might be the D (6 bases). This CDR3 spans 12 amino acids. The germline gives CDR1 SGHNT, CDR2 YYREEE (reference sequence). Trimming stripped 4 bases from V and 6 bases from J, with 9 bases between. The DNA of the CDR3 is TGTGCCAGCAGCGGGGGGTCGGATACGCAGTATTTT. Its translation is CASSGGSDTQYF.

The DNA of the CDR3 is TGTGCCATCAGTGAGTCGGGCAATAACTATGGCTACACCTTC. This translates into CAISESGNNYGYTF. This chain connects TRBV10-3 to TRBJ1-2, with D unresolved. V lost 0 bases, J lost 1 base, and 6 bases lay in between. In germline, CDR1 is ENHRY, CDR2 SYGVKD. The CDR3 runs to 14 residues.

The genes are TRBV5-4 and TRBJ2-3; D is ambiguous. From germline, CDR1 is SGHNT and CDR2 YYREEE (reference sequence). V lost 4 bases and J 3 bases, leaving 9 bases between the germline ends. This CDR3 has 13 residues. In DNA form, the CDR3 reads TGTGCCAGCAGCCATGTGCGGACAGATACGCAGTATTTT. Its translation is CASSHVRTDTQYF.

The chain is built from TRBV5-1 and TRBJ2-5; D may be TRBD1 (5 bases). V was cut by 4 bases and J by 4 bases, with 11 bases left in between. Germline V lookup: CDR1 SGHRS, CDR2 YFSETQ. The CDR3 extends over 13 amino acids. In nucleotides, the CDR3 is TGCGCCAGCAGCGCCAGGGTTGGAGAGACCCAGTACTTC. This gives the protein CASSARVGETQYF.

V and J are TRBV7-6 and TRBJ2-3, with D possibly TRBD1 on 6 matching bases. Germline V lookup: CDR1 SGHVS, CDR2 FNYEAQ. The CDR3 consists of 17 residues. The germline V and J ends were trimmed by 5 bases and 5 bases, with 23 bases remaining between them. CDR3 sequence: CASSPIWQKGVEDTQYF. The CDR3 nucleotides read TGTGCCAGCAGCCCGATTTGGCAGAAGGGGGTCGAAGATACGCAGTATTTT. Full variable domain (rest looked up from reference TRBV7-6 and TRBJ2-3): GAGVSQSPRYKVTKRGQDVALRCDPISGHVSLYWYRQALGQGPEFLTYFNYEAQQDKSGLPNDRFSAERPEGSISTLTIQRTEQRDSAMYRCASSPIWQKGVEDTQYFGPGTRLTVL.

V and J are TRBV4-2 and TRBJ2-7; possibly TRBD1 for D (5 bases). The CDR3 has 16 amino acids. Trimming took 3 bases from V and 2 from J, leaving 17 bases between them. Germline CDR1 LGHNA, CDR2 YNFKEQ. Here the CDR3 reads CASSHHVSDRTYEQYF. The CDR3 DNA reads as TGTGCCAGCAGCCACCACGTATCAGACAGAACCTACGAGCAGTACTTC.